This TCR beta chain is drawn from a study of Ad26.COV2.S vaccination and SARS-CoV-2 variants. The study's findings and limits: Vaccinees displayed broader spike-specific TCR repertoires than placebo recipients.

Per the germline V gene, CDR1 is LNHNV and CDR2 is YYDKDF (reference sequence). This CDR3 has 14 amino acids. Trimming pared 1 base from V and 0 bases from J, leaving 3 bases between. Profiling relied on immunoSEQ multiplex PCR, and the TCRdb table lists in-frame clones only, not all of them. Of roughly 100,000 clones detected, roughly 80% appear once; the ten largest clones hold around 16%. Comments on this clone: Its specificity is unknown.

The sequenced sample was peripheral blood, obtained after recovery from COVID-19. The chain couples TRBV15 to TRBJ1-4; no clear D. The source is a human donor who had recovered from COVID-19. The CDR3 DNA is TGTGCCACCAGCAGAGCAGCAACTAATGAAAAACTGTTTTTT. This gives the protein CATSRAATNEKLFF.